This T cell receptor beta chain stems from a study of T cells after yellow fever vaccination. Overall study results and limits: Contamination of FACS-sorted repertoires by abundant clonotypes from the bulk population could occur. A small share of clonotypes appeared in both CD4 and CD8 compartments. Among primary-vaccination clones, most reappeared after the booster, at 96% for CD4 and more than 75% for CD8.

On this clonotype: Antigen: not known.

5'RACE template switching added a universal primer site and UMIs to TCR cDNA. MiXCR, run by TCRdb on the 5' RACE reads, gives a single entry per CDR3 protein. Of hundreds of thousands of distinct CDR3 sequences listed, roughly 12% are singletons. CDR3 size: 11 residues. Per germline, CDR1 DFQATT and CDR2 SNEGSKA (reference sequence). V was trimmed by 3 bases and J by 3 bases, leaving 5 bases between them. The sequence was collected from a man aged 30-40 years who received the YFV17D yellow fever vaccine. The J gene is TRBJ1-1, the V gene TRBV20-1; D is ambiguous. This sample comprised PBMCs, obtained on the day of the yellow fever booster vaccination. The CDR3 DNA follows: TGCAGTGCTAGGGTTGACACTGAAGCTTTCTTT. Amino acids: CSARVDTEAFF.